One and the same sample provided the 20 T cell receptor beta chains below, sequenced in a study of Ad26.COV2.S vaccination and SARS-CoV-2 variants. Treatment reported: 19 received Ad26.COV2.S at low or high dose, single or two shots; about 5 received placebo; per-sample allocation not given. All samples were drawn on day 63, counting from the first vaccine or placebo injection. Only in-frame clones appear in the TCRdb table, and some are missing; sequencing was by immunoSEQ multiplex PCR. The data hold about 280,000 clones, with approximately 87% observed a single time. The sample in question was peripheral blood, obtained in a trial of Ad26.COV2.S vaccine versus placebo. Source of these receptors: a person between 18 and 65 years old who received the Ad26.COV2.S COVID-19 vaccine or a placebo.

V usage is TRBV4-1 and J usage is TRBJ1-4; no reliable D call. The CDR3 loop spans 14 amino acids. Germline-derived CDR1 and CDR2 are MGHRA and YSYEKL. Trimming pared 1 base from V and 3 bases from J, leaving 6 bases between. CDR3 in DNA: TGCGCCAGCAGCCAAGGTTTTGCTAATGAAAAACTGTTTTTT. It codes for CASSQGFANEKLFF.

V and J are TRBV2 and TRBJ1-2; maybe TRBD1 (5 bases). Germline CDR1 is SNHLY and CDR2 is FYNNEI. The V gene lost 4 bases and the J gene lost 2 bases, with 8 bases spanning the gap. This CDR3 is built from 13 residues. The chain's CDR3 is CASSGDGNYGYTF. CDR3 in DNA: TGTGCCAGCAGTGGGGACGGGAACTATGGCTACACCTTC.

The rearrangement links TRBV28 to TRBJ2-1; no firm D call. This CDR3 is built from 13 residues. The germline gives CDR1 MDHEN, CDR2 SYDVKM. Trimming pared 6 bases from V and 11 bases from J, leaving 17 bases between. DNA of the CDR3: TGTGCCAGCAGGTCGGCCCTCTTGTTGAAGCAGTTCTTC. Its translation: CASRSALLLKQFF.

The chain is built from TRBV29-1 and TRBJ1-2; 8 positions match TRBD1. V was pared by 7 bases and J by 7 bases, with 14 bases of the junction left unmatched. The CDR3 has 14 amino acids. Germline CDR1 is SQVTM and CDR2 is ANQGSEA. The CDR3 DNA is TGCAGCGCTAAAGGTCCCGGACAGGGAGGTGGCTACACCTTC. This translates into CSAKGPGQGGGYTF. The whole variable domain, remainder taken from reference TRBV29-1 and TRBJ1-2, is SAVISQKPSRDICQRGTSLTIQCQVDSQVTMMFWYRQQPGQSLTLIATANQGSEATYESGFVIDKFPISRPNLTFSTLTVSNMSPEDSSIYLCSAKGPGQGGGYTFGSGTRLTVV.

CDR3 coding DNA: TGTGCCATCAGTGATAGACCGAACACTGAAGCTTTCTTT. Amino acids: CAISDRPNTEAFF. The rearrangement uses TRBV10-3 and TRBJ1-1; D remains unclear. V gave up 3 bases and J gave up 1 base, with 6 bases separating them. The CDR3 totals 13 residues. CDR1 ENHRY and CDR2 SYGVKD come from the germline V gene.

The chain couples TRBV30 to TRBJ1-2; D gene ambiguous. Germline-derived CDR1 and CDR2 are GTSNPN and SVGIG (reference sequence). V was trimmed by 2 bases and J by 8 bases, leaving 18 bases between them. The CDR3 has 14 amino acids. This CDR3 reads CAWSTSPGTWGYTF. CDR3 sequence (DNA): TGTGCCTGGAGTACCTCCCCCGGTACGTGGGGCTACACCTTC. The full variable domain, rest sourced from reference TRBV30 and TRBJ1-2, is SQTIHQWPATLVQPVGSPLSLECTVEGTSNPNLYWYRQAAGRGLQLLFYSVGIGQISSEVPQNLSASRPQDRQFILSSKKLLLSDSGFYLCAWSTSPGTWGYTFGSGTRLTVV.

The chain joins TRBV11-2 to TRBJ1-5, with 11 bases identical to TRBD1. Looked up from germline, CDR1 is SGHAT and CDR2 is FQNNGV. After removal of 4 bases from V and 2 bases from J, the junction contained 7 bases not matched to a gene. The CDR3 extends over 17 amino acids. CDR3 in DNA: TGTGCCAGCAGCTCAGGACAGGGGGCTAGTGGCAATCAGCCCCAGCATTTT. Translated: CASSSGQGASGNQPQHF.

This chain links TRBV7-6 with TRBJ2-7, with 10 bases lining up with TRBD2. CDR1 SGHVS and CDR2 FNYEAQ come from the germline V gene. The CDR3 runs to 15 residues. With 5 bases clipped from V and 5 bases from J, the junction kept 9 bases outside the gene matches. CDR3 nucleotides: TGTGCCAGCAGCCTATTAGCGGGAGGCCGGGACGAGCAGTACTTC. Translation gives CASSLLAGGRDEQYF. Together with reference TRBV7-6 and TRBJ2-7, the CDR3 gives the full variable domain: GAGVSQSPRYKVTKRGQDVALRCDPISGHVSLYWYRQALGQGPEFLTYFNYEAQQDKSGLPNDRFSAERPEGSISTLTIQRTEQRDSAMYRCASSLLAGGRDEQYFGPGTRLTVT.

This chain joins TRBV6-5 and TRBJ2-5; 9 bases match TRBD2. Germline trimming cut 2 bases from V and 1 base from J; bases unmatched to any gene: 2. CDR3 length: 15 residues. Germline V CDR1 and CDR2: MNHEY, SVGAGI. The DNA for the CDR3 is TGTGCCAGCAGTTACCAGCGGGGGGTCCAAGAGACCCAGTACTTC. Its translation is CASSYQRGVQETQYF.

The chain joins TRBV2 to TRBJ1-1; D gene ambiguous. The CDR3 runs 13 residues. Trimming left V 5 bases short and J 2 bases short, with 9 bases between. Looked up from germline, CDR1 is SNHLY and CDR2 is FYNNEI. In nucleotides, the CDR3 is TGTGCCAGCAGTCGGGCCTTCAACACTGAAGCTTTCTTT. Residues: CASSRAFNTEAFF.

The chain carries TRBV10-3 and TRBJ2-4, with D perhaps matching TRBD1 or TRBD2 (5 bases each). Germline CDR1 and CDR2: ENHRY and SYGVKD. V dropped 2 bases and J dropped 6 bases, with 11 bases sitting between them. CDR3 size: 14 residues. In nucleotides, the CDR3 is TGTGCCATCAGTGAGCCAGGGACGGTAAACATTCAGTACTTC. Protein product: CAISEPGTVNIQYF.

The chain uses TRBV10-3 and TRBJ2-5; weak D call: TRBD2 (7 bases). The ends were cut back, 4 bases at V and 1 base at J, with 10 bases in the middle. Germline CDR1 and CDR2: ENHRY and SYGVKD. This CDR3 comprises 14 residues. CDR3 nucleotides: TGTGCCATCAGTGTGGGGGGGCCCCAAGAGACCCAGTACTTC. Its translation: CAISVGGPQETQYF.

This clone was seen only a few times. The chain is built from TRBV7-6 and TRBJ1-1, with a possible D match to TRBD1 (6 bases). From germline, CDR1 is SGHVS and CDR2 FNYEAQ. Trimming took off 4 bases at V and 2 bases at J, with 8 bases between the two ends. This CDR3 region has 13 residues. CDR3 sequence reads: CASSSGTNTEAFF. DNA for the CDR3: TGTGCCAGCAGCTCCGGGACAAACACTGAAGCTTTCTTT.

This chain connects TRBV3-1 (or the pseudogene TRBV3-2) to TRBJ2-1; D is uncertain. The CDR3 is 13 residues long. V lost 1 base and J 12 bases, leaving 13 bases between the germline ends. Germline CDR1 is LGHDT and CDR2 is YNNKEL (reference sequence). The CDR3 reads CASSQGPLVVQFF. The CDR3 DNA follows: TGTGCCAGCAGCCAAGGCCCCTTAGTTGTGCAGTTCTTC.

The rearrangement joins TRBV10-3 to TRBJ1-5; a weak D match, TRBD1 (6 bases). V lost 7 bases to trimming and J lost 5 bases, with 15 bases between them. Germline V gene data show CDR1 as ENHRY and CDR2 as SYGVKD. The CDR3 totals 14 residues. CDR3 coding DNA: TGTGCCATCAAACCCGGGGGCGCGGATCAGCCCCAGCATTTT. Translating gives CAIKPGGADQPQHF.

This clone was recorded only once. The CDR3 reads CATSVSRLAEPYEQYF. The DNA of the CDR3 is TGTGCCACCAGTGTTTCCAGACTAGCGGAGCCCTACGAGCAGTACTTC. The genes are TRBV24-1 and TRBJ2-7, with 9 bases fitting TRBD2. The CDR3 is 16 residues long. V shed 5 bases, J shed 2 bases, and the junction held 9 bases outside the gene matches. Germline V gene sequence: CDR1 KGHDR, CDR2 SFDVKD.

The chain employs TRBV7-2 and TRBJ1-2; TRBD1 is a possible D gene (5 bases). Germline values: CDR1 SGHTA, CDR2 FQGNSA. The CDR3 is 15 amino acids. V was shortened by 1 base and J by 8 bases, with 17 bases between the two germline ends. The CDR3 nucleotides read TGTGCCAGCAGCTTAGTCCAGGGAACGGGGTTCGGCTACACCTTC. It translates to CASSLVQGTGFGYTF.

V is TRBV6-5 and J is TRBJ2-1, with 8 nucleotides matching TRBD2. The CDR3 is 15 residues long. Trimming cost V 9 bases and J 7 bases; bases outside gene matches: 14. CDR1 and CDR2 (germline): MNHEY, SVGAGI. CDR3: CASLTEAGGRNEQFF. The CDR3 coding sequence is TGTGCCAGTTTAACAGAGGCGGGAGGCAGGAATGAGCAGTTCTTC.

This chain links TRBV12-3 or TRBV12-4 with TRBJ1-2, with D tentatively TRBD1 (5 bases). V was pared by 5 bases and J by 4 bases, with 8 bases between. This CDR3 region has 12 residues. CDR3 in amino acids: CASSRGGYGYTF. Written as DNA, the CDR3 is TGTGCCAGCAGTAGGGGAGGCTATGGCTACACCTTC.

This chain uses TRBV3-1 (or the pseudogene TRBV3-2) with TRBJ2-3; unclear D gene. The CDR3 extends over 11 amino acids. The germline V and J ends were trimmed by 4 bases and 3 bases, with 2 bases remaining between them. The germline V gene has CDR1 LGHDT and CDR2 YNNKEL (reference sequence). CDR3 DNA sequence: TGTGCCAGCAGCCTTACAGATACGCAGTATTTT. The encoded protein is CASSLTDTQYF.